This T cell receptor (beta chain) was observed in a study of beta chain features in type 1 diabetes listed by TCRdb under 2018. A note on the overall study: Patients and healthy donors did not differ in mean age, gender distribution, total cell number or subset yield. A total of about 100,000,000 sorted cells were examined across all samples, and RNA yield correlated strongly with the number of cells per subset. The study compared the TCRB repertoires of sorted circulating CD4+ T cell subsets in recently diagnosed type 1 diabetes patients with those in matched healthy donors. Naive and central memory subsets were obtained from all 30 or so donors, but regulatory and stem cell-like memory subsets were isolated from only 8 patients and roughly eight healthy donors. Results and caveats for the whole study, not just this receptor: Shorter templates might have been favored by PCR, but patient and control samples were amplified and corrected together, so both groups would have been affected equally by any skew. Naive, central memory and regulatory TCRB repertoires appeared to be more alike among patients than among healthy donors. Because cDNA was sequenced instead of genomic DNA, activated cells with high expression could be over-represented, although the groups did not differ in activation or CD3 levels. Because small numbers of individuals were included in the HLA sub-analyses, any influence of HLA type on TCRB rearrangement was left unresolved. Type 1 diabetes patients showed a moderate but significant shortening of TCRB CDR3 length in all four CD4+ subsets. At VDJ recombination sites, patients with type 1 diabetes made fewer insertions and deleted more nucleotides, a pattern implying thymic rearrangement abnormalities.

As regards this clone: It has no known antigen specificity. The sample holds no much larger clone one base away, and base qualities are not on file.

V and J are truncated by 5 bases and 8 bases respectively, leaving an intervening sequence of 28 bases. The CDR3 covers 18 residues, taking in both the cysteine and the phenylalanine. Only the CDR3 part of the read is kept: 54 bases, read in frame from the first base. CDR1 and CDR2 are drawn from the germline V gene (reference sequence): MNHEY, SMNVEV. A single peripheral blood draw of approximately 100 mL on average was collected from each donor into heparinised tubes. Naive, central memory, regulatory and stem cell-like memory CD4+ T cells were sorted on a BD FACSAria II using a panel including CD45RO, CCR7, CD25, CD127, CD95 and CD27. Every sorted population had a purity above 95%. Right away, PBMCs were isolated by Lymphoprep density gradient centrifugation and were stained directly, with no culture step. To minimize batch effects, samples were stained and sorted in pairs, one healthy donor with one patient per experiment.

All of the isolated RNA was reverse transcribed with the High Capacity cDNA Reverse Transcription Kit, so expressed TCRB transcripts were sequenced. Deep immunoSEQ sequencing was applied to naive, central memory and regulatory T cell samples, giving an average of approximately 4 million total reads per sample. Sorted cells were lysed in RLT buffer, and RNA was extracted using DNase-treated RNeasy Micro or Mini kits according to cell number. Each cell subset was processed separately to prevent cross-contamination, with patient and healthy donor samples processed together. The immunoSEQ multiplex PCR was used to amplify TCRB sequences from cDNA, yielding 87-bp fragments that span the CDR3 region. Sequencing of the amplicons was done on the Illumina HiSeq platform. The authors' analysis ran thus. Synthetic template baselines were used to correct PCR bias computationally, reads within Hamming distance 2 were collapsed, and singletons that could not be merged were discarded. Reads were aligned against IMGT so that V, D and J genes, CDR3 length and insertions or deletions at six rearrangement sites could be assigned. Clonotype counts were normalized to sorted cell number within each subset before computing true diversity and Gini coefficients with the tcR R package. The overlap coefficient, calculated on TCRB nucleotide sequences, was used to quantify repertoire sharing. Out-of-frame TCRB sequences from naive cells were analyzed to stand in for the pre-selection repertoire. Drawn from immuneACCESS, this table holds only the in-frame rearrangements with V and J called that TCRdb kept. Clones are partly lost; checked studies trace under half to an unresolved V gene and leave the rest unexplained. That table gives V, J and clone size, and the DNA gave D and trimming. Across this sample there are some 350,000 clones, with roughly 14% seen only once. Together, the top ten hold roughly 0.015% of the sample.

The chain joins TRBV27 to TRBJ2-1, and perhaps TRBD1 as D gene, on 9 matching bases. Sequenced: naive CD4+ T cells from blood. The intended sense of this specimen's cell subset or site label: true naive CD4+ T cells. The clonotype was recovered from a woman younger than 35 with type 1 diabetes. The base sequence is TGTGCCAGCAGTCCACGCGGGGGGTTGGGGACAGGGACCTATGAGCAGTTCTTC. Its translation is CASSPRGGLGTGTYEQFF.